These 32 T cell receptor beta chains originate from one sample sequenced in a study of liver allograft versus peripheral blood T cells. About the research overall: Recipients' peripheral blood T cell receptor repertoires were compared with those in transplanted livers.

TCRdb analysed the reads with MiXCR anew, one entry per CDR3 protein. The sample has around 9,100 distinct CDR3 sequences, 15% seen once. These receptors originate from a human patient who had a liver transplant. Some T cells may be transferred from the graft donor.

To note about this clonotype: This may stem from a read error, because a much larger clone lies one nucleotide away. This rearrangement joins TRBV18 to TRBJ2-5; D not certain. The germline V gene has CDR1 KGHSH and CDR2 LQKENI. CDR3 size: 13 residues. V gave up 5 bases and J gave up 2 bases, with 9 bases separating them. The CDR3 loop reads CASSTNVQETQYF. The CDR3 DNA sequence: TGTGCCAGCTCAACTAACGTGCAAGAGACCCAGTACTTC.

By share of the sample, this clonotype is medium-sized (0.01 to 0.1%). The V gene is TRBV19, the J gene TRBJ1-5; 7 nucleotides line up with TRBD1. Germline V gene lookup returns CDR1 LNHDA and CDR2 SQIVND (reference sequence). V was pared by 3 bases and J by 6 bases, with 8 bases of the junction left unmatched. The CDR3 is made up of 15 amino acids. This chain's CDR3 is CASSIGTEVGQPQHF. The CDR3 nucleotides are TGTGCCAGTAGTATTGGGACAGAAGTTGGTCAGCCCCAGCATTTT. Based on the CDR3 plus reference TRBV19 and TRBJ1-5, the full variable domain is DGGITQSPKYLFRKEGQNVTLSCEQNLNHDAMYWYRQDPGQGLRLIYYSQIVNDFQKGDIAEGYSVSREKKESFPLTVTSAQKNPTAFYLCASSIGTEVGQPQHFGDGTRLSIL.

This clonotype was seen a handful of times. The chain links TRBV3-2 to TRBJ1-2. TRBV3-2 is deemed a pseudogene. There are 16 residues in the CDR3. CDR3 protein: CASSQVGRAGQDGYTF. The CDR3 DNA is TGTGCCAGCAGCCAAGTCGGAAGGGCCGGCCAGGATGGCTACACCTTC.

The rearrangement links TRBV20-1 to TRBJ2-2; D gene unclear. V lost 5 bases and J 0 bases, leaving 10 bases between the germline ends. Germline V gene sequence: CDR1 DFQATT, CDR2 SNEGSKA (reference sequence). CDR3 length equals 14 residues. The CDR3 DNA sequence: TGCAGTGCTGGACGGCACGCGAACACCGGGGAGCTGTTTTTT. Translating it yields CSAGRHANTGELFF.

The chain has TRBV2 and TRBJ2-6; no clear D gene. This CDR3 has 14 residues. Germline V gives CDR1 SNHLY, CDR2 FYNNEI. Deletions cut 3 bases from V and 1 base from J, with 4 bases between. The CDR3 nucleotides read TGTGCCAGCAGTGATCGATCTGGGGCCAACGTCCTGACTTTC. It is translated as CASSDRSGANVLTF.

The sample holds a few counts of this clonotype. The chain links TRBV19 to TRBJ2-1; D could derive from TRBD1 or TRBD2 (5 bases each). The CDR3 loop spans 15 amino acids. Per the germline V gene, CDR1 is LNHDA and CDR2 is SQIVND (reference sequence). V lost 7 bases and J lost 3, with 16 bases in between. The CDR3 DNA reads as TGTGCCAGTATGGGGTGGGGGTCCAACTACAATGAGCAGTTCTTC. Its translation is CASMGWGSNYNEQFF.

This clonotype is deemed medium-sized. J is TRBJ2-7 and V is TRBV6-2 or TRBV6-3, with 7 positions matching TRBD1. Per germline, CDR1 MNHEY and CDR2 SVGEGT. The CDR3 contains 14 residues. Germline trimming cut 6 bases from V and 3 bases from J; bases unmatched to any gene: 8. CDR3 amino acids: CASSTLGQDYEQYF. The CDR3 nucleotides are TGTGCCAGCAGCACCCTAGGACAGGACTACGAGCAGTACTTC.

Many counts were recorded for this clonotype. This sequence joins TRBV20-1 and TRBJ1-3; D is uncertain. This CDR3 contains 14 residues. Germline V gene lookup returns CDR1 DFQATT and CDR2 SNEGSKA (reference sequence). Trimming stripped 3 bases from V and 0 bases from J, with 9 bases between. In nucleotides, the CDR3 is TGCAGTGCTAGGGACCGGGCCTCTGGAAACACCATATATTTT. Its translation is CSARDRASGNTIYF.

By proportion, this clonotype is medium-sized. The gene calls are TRBV27 and TRBJ1-3; D gene unclear. The CDR3 length is 13 residues. With 6 bases removed from V and 5 bases from J, the gap between germline ends came to 11 bases. Germline-derived CDR1 and CDR2 are MNHEY and SMNVEV (reference sequence). The CDR3 DNA follows: TGTGCCAGCAGCCCAAGGGAGAGAAACACCATATATTTT. Residues: CASSPRERNTIYF.

The chain uses TRBV15 and TRBJ2-7; D is ambiguous. This CDR3 is 12 amino acids long. Between the trimmed V and J ends, which lost 0 bases and 7 bases, there was a span of 7 bases. Germline V gene sequence: CDR1 LNHNV, CDR2 YYDKDF (reference sequence). This CDR3 is CATSREGREQYF. CDR3 sequence (DNA): TGTGCCACCAGCAGAGAGGGAAGAGAGCAGTACTTC. The full variable domain, completed using reference TRBV15 and TRBJ2-7, is DAMVIQNPRYQVTQFGKPVTLSCSQTLNHNVMYWYQQKSSQAPKLLFHYYDKDFNNEADTPDNFQSRRPNTSFCFLDIRSPGLGDTAMYLCATSREGREQYFGPGTRLTVT.

This clonotype is medium-sized in the sample. The J gene is TRBJ2-1, the V gene TRBV27; 9 bases are shared with TRBD2. The CDR3 length is 15 residues. J lost 7 bases, V lost 1 base, and 5 bases had no gene match. CDR1 is MNHEY, CDR2 SMNVEV, per germline (reference sequence). Here the CDR3 reads CASSLLAGARNEQFF. DNA of the CDR3: TGTGCCAGCAGTTTATTAGCGGGGGCGCGGAATGAGCAGTTCTTC.

Sample share makes this clonotype medium-sized (0.01 to 0.1%). The genes are TRBV7-2 and TRBJ2-3, with TRBD2 identical over 12 bases. Trimming removed 6 bases from V and 0 bases from J; junction bases left unmatched: 4. Germline V gene data show CDR1 as SGHTA and CDR2 as FQGNSA. The CDR3 loop spans 16 amino acids. CDR3 protein: CASRLTSGGSTDTQYF. The CDR3 DNA follows: TGTGCCAGCAGATTGACTAGCGGGGGTAGCACAGATACGCAGTATTTT.

There are a few counts of this clonotype. The CDR3, as DNA: TGCAGTGCTAGCCCAGGGGGCTCGGACACCGGGGAGCTGTTTTTT. It specifies CSASPGGSDTGELFF. The chain employs TRBV20-1 and TRBJ2-2; 8 nucleotides line up with TRBD1. This CDR3 is 15 amino acids long. J gave up 3 bases and V 3 bases, and 6 bases lay outside the gene matches. The germline CDR1 and CDR2 sequences are DFQATT and SNEGSKA (reference sequence).

This clonotype showed up many times. The chain combines TRBV12-3 or TRBV12-4 with TRBJ1-4; the match to TRBD1 covers 8 bases. The CDR3 spans 13 residues. V lost 7 bases to trimming and J lost 8 bases; unmatched junction nucleotides: 6. The CDR3 nucleotides are TGTGCCAGCACCATGACAGGGGTAGAAAAACTGTTTTTT. It is translated as CASTMTGVEKLFF.

The chain joins TRBV20-1 to TRBJ1-1, with D unresolved. Trimming took 4 bases from V and 3 from J, leaving 12 bases between them. This CDR3 region has 13 residues. The V gene's germline CDR1 is DFQATT and CDR2 SNEGSKA (reference sequence). CDR3 sequence (DNA): TGCAGTGCTACTCTGAACGGATACACTGAAGCTTTCTTT. Amino acid sequence: CSATLNGYTEAFF.

This clonotype was detected a few times. V usage is TRBV20-1 and J usage is TRBJ1-6, with D maybe TRBD1 (6 bases). The CDR3 totals 12 residues. Trimming took off 7 bases at V and 7 bases at J, with 11 bases between the two ends. CDR1 is DFQATT, CDR2 SNEGSKA, per germline (reference sequence). CDR3 nucleotide sequence: TGCAGTGTACAGGGTGGGAATTCACCCCTCCACTTT. Its protein is CSVQGGNSPLHF.

By share, this clonotype counts as medium-sized (0.01 to 0.1%). The chain joins TRBV6-5 to TRBJ1-2; possibly TRBD1 for D (5 bases). Germline V CDR1 and CDR2: MNHEY, SVGAGI. V lost 2 bases to trimming and J lost 2 bases, with 12 bases between them. The CDR3 runs 15 residues. The CDR3 sequence is CASSYRGAANYGYTF. CDR3 bases: TGTGCCAGCAGTTACAGAGGGGCAGCGAACTATGGCTACACCTTC.

This clonotype is termed medium-sized. J is TRBJ1-2 and V is TRBV29-1, with D perhaps matching TRBD1 (6 bases). This CDR3 comprises 11 residues. Per the germline V gene, CDR1 is SQVTM and CDR2 is ANQGSEA. Trimming pared 5 bases from V and 6 bases from J, leaving 10 bases between. The CDR3 sequence is CSVTGSDGYTF. Here the CDR3 DNA reads TGCAGCGTTACAGGGTCTGATGGCTACACCTTC. Supplemented by reference TRBV29-1 and TRBJ1-2, the full variable domain reads SAVISQKPSRDICQRGTSLTIQCQVDSQVTMMFWYRQQPGQSLTLIATANQGSEATYESGFVIDKFPISRPNLTFSTLTVSNMSPEDSSIYLCSVTGSDGYTFGSGTRLTVV.

The genes are TRBV9 and TRBJ1-6; 8 nucleotides match TRBD1. CDR3 length: 17 amino acids. The trim removed 0 bases at V and 7 bases at J, leaving 9 bases unmatched. Per germline, CDR1 SGDLS and CDR2 YYNGEE. In DNA, the CDR3 is TGTGCCAGCAGCGTAGGAGGACAGGGCGCGTTCAATTCACCCCTCCACTTT. This gives the protein CASSVGGQGAFNSPLHF.

This sequence joins TRBV20-1 and TRBJ2-3; D unresolved. V dropped 5 bases and J dropped 0 bases, with 15 bases sitting between them. CDR1 and CDR2 from the germline V gene are DFQATT and SNEGSKA (reference sequence). This CDR3 spans 15 amino acids. CDR3 sequence (DNA): TGCAGTGCTGAACCTCGGGCCTTAAGCACAGATACGCAGTATTTT. It yields the protein CSAEPRALSTDTQYF.

This clonotype is judged medium-sized. The V gene is TRBV19, the J gene TRBJ1-4, with a weak D call TRBD1 (6 bases). The germline CDR1 and CDR2 sequences are LNHDA and SQIVND (reference sequence). The CDR3 extends over 14 amino acids. V lost 7 bases, J lost 7 bases, and 16 bases lay in between. The CDR3 coding sequence is TGTGCCAGTACCCTCCAGGGGACGGGTGAAAAACTGTTTTTT. It translates to CASTLQGTGEKLFF.

This clonotype was seen repeatedly, ten times or more. The genes are TRBV28 and TRBJ1-2; no firm D call. The CDR3 covers 16 residues. V was clipped by 1 base and J by 1 base, with 13 bases between them. Germline V lookup: CDR1 MDHEN, CDR2 SYDVKM. The CDR3 DNA reads TGTGCCAGCAGTTTATTCCCCAGACATGATAACTATGGCTACACCTTC. It encodes CASSLFPRHDNYGYTF.

About this clonotype: A much larger clonotype is one base distant, so this may be a read error. V is TRBV6-5 and J is TRBJ1-3; D not certain. CDR1 and CDR2 (germline): MNHEY, SVGAGI. This CDR3 is built from 18 residues. The CDR3 nucleotides are TGTGCCAGCAGTGAGGCCCGTGTAGGGCATTTCTCTGGAAACACCATACATTTT. Protein product: CASSEARVGHFSGNTIHF.

This clonotype is categorized as medium-sized. V usage is TRBV15 and J usage is TRBJ2-4; D is undetermined. CDR1 is LNHNV and CDR2 is YYDKDF in the germline V gene (reference sequence). The ends were cut back, 0 bases at V and 0 bases at J, with 15 bases in the middle. This CDR3 has 18 amino acids. The CDR3 bases are TGTGCCACCAGCAGAGATCTCGACTTTTTACTAGCCAAAAACATTCAGTACTTC. Its protein is CATSRDLDFLLAKNIQYF.

This clonotype is deemed medium-sized (0.01 to 0.1%). The V gene is TRBV24-1, the J gene TRBJ2-2, with D unresolved. The CDR3 is made up of 16 amino acids. Germline V gene lookup returns CDR1 KGHDR and CDR2 SFDVKD. Trimming left V 2 bases short and J 1 base short, with 10 bases between. CDR3 nucleotides: TGTGCCACCAGTGATTCCCAAGATCTGAACACCGGGGAGCTGTTTTTT. This encodes CATSDSQDLNTGELFF.

The chain has TRBV12-3 or TRBV12-4 and TRBJ1-4, with unresolved D. Trimming cost V 3 bases and J 4 bases, with 12 bases left between them. This CDR3 is 15 amino acids long. The CDR3 protein is CASSFRRWDNEKLFF. CDR3 nucleotide sequence: TGTGCCAGCAGTTTTCGCCGTTGGGATAATGAAAAACTGTTTTTT.

This clonotype ranks as medium-sized (0.01 to 0.1%). J is TRBJ1-6 and V is TRBV5-6; D perhaps matches TRBD1 (6 bases). V was shortened by 0 bases and J by 3 bases, with 10 bases between the two germline ends. CDR1 and CDR2 from the germline V gene are SGHDT and YYEEEE. The CDR3 is 16 residues long. CDR3 sequence (DNA): TGTGCCAGCAGCTTGGCGGGAGGGGGCTATAATTCACCCCTCCACTTT. Its protein product is CASSLAGGGYNSPLHF.

This clonotype is judged medium-sized. The genes are TRBV6-5 and TRBJ2-3; TRBD2 is a possible D gene (6 bases). The CDR3 has 16 residues. Germline V gives CDR1 MNHEY, CDR2 SVGAGI. Trimming shortened V by 4 bases and J by 1 base, and 15 bases separated the two germline ends. Written as DNA, the CDR3 is TGTGCCAGCAGTTCCTGGGGGGAGACAGGCACAGATACGCAGTATTTT. Amino acid sequence: CASSSWGETGTDTQYF.

In its sample, this clonotype ranks as medium-sized (0.01 to 0.1%). This chain links TRBV18 with TRBJ1-2; a weak D match, TRBD1 (5 bases). The CDR3 is 14 residues long. Trimming left V 9 bases short and J 7 bases short, with 21 bases between. Germline V lookup: CDR1 KGHSH, CDR2 LQKENI. CDR3 sequence (DNA): TGTGCCAGTGAAACAGGAATGGGAGGAAGTGGCTACACCTTC. Its translation: CASETGMGGSGYTF.

Judged by abundance, this clonotype is medium-sized. The chain links TRBV19 to TRBJ2-1; D gene ambiguous. The CDR3 spans 15 residues. In germline, CDR1 is LNHDA, CDR2 SQIVND (reference sequence). V was shortened by 10 bases and J by 0 bases, with 16 bases between the two germline ends. The CDR3 is CATKRHFSSYNEQFF. The CDR3 region has the DNA TGTGCCACCAAGAGACATTTCAGCTCCTACAATGAGCAGTTCTTC. Combining the CDR3 with reference TRBV19 and TRBJ2-1 gives the whole variable domain DGGITQSPKYLFRKEGQNVTLSCEQNLNHDAMYWYRQDPGQGLRLIYYSQIVNDFQKGDIAEGYSVSREKKESFPLTVTSAQKNPTAFYLCATKRHFSSYNEQFFGPGTRLTVL.

By share, this clonotype counts as medium-sized. The J gene is TRBJ2-6, the V gene TRBV7-2; 7 bases align to TRBD1. V was clipped by 1 base and J by 2 bases; unmatched bases: 2. The CDR3 is 16 amino acids. The germline V gene has CDR1 SGHTA and CDR2 FQGNSA. DNA for the CDR3: TGTGCCAGCAGCTTAGTTCAGGGGGCTGGGGCCAACGTCCTGACTTTC. Translated: CASSLVQGAGANVLTF.

This clonotype was counted a few times. The J gene is TRBJ2-1, the V gene TRBV20-1; 9 bases fit TRBD2. The CDR3 extends over 16 amino acids. J lost 4 bases, V lost 7 bases, and 14 bases had no gene match. In germline, CDR1 is DFQATT, CDR2 SNEGSKA (reference sequence). CDR3 in amino acids: CSVGLALKRGYNEQFF. The DNA for the CDR3 is TGCAGTGTTGGACTAGCGCTTAAACGGGGATACAATGAGCAGTTCTTC.